This T cell receptor beta chain was profiled in a study of blood T cells in healthy people across ages. General observations from the study: It was the long-lived donors that had more naive CD4+ cells and higher diversity than aged donors. Older age coincided with a roughly linear decline in TCR beta diversity per million T cells. With unsorted PBMCs, a conclusive comparison of naive versus antigen-experienced cells was not possible.

Looked up from germline, CDR1 is SGHNT and CDR2 is YENEEA. The V gene lost 0 bases and the J gene lost 6 bases, with 19 bases spanning the gap. CDR3 size: 17 residues. This clonotype has only a few counts. What it recognizes is unknown. Using a J-beta primer mix together with a sample-barcoded 5' primer, a second PCR was run for about 7 to 12 cycles. TCRdb re-called the 5' RACE reads with MiXCR, one entry per CDR3 protein. The profile shows approximately 810,000 distinct CDR3 sequences, under 35% of them singletons. Material: blood. The rearrangement joins TRBV11-3 to TRBJ2-3; D gene ambiguous. This receptor was taken from a woman older than 75 in good health. CDR3: CASSLDRFSSGPDTQYF. CDR3 in DNA: TGTGCCAGCAGCTTAGATAGGTTTAGCTCGGGCCCGGATACGCAGTATTTT.